The T cell receptor (beta chain) described here comes from a study of T cell clones after liver transplantation. Study-wide background: Patients counted as tolerant after at least one year off all immunosuppression, enzymes not exceeding twice normal. Notes on the study in general: In a couple of subjects, few donor cells limited the measurable donor-reactive repertoire. Circulating graft-donor-reactive CD4 TCRbeta sequences fell significantly post-transplant in 5 of 8 subjects.

With respect to this clone: What it recognizes is unknown.

Germline V CDR1 and CDR2: MNHEY, SMNVEV (reference sequence). V lost 5 bases to trimming and J lost 0 bases, with 11 bases between them. CDR3 length equals 15 residues. Clones were sequenced by immunoSEQ multiplex PCR, and TCRdb holds only the in-frame ones, with some missing. This table holds 60,000 or so clones, 70% to 80% found once. This chain joins TRBV27 and TRBJ1-3, with a tentative D call TRBD1 (6 bases). The sample here was CD4+ T cells from blood, taken before liver transplant. The TCR comes from a human donor who received a liver transplant. The CDR3 DNA reads TGTGCCAGCAGTGAACAGGGACCCTCTGGAAACACCATATATTTT. Its translation: CASSEQGPSGNTIYF.